This TCR beta chain was captured by sequencing in a study of blood T cell repertoires in COVID-19. Study overall: Acute-phase and convalescent COVID-19 samples originated in the United States, Italy and Spain. T cells, B-cell-depleted T cells, or PBMCs provided the cDNA or gDNA that served as material.

Original processing notes: Reference gene primers were amplified, and this amplification served to estimate nucleated cell counts. Sequencing was performed with immunoSEQ multiplex PCR; in TCRdb, only in-frame clones are kept and a portion is missing. From that table come the V and J calls and clone size; the DNA was used to work out D and trimming. The table includes approximately 410,000 clones, about nine tenths detected once. Per the germline V gene, CDR1 is LGHDT and CDR2 is YNNKEL (reference sequence). The V gene end was trimmed by 3 bases and the J gene end by 8 bases; junction bases not matched to a gene: 9. CDR3 length: 14 residues.

This chain joins TRBV3-1 (or the pseudogene TRBV3-2) and TRBJ1-2; 7 positions agree with TRBD1. The clonotype originates from a woman aged 25 to 39 with active or convalescent COVID-19. The sequencing sample was made of peripheral blood. CDR3 loop: CASSQTLDRRGYTF. DNA for the CDR3: TGTGCCAGCAGCCAGACACTGGACAGGAGGGGCTACACCTTC.